The 18 T cell receptor beta chains presented below share a single source sample, sequenced in a study of T-cell reconstitution after alpha-beta-depleted transplantation in children. Unique molecular identifiers were incorporated into the prepared TCRbeta library. TCRdb independently ran MiXCR on the PCR reads; one entry per CDR3 protein. Counted here are around 490,000 distinct CDR3 sequences, about 10% occurring once; the ten biggest clones make up about 14%. The sequencing here drew on PBMCs, mostly from graft donor cells, taken 180 days after TCRalphabeta/CD19-depleted stem cell transplant. Source of these receptors: a female patient aged 2 to 10 who had a stem cell transplant for aplastic anemia, so the T cells may come from the graft donor.

This clonotype occurred a few times. The chain recombines TRBV7-6 with TRBJ2-2; 11 bases are a match to TRBD2. The V gene end was trimmed by 1 base and the J gene end by 3 bases; junction bases not matched to a gene: 1. Germline CDR1 SGHVS, CDR2 FNYEAQ. The CDR3 is 16 residues long. The CDR3 DNA follows: TGTGCCAGCAGCTTAGGGACTAGCGGGTACACCGGGGAGCTGTTTTTT. As protein: CASSLGTSGYTGELFF.

This clonotype showed up many times. This chain connects TRBV10-3 to TRBJ2-2; 11 bases are a match to TRBD1. CDR3 size: 17 residues. The V segment lost 6 bases and the J segment 0 bases; nucleotides outside the gene matches: 6. Germline CDR1 ENHRY, CDR2 SYGVKD. CDR3 coding DNA: TGTGCCATCAGCGCCCTGGGACAGGGGGCGAACACCGGGGAGCTGTTTTTT. Its translation: CAISALGQGANTGELFF.

This rearrangement joins TRBV7-2 to TRBJ2-7, with D tentatively TRBD2 (6 bases). The ends were cut back, 5 bases at V and 7 bases at J, with 15 bases in the middle. The length of the CDR3 is 13 residues. The germline CDR1 and CDR2 sequences are SGHTA and FQGNSA. As DNA, the CDR3 is TGTGCCAGCAGCCCCTTGTGGGGGGAGGAGCAGTACTTC. Translating it yields CASSPLWGEEQYF.

The chain carries TRBV12-3 or TRBV12-4 and TRBJ2-1, with 8 bases matching TRBD2. CDR3 size: 18 residues. With 6 bases clipped from V and 7 bases from J, the junction kept 20 bases outside the gene matches. The CDR3 DNA follows: TGTGCCAGCAGACAGGCGACCTCCGGGACTAGAGGCAGAAATGAGCAGTTCTTC. Protein sequence: CASRQATSGTRGRNEQFF.

This clonotype was recorded many times. The chain has TRBV20-1 and TRBJ2-1; TRBD2 matches 10 bases. The CDR3 runs to 14 residues. Germline CDR1 DFQATT, CDR2 SNEGSKA (reference sequence). V lost 1 base to trimming and J lost 10 bases; unmatched junction nucleotides: 7. The CDR3, as DNA: TGCAGTGCTAGAGTTCTAGCGGGAGTCCGGGAGCAGTTCTTC. Translated: CSARVLAGVREQFF.

This clonotype has more than one count but fewer than ten. The V call is TRBV29-1, the J call TRBJ2-4; tentatively, D is TRBD1 or TRBD2 (5 bases each). Per germline, CDR1 SQVTM and CDR2 ANQGSEA. This CDR3 region has 13 residues. The V end was cut by 6 bases, the J end by 0 bases, with 9 bases between. DNA for the CDR3: TGCAGCGTATTGGGGGTAGCCAAAAACATTCAGTACTTC. It is translated as CSVLGVAKNIQYF.

V is TRBV5-1 and J is TRBJ1-4; D is undetermined. The germline V gene has CDR1 SGHRS and CDR2 YFSETQ. The CDR3 covers 15 residues. V lost 0 bases and J 4 bases, leaving 10 bases between the germline ends. This chain's CDR3 is CASSLVGRSNEKLFF. As DNA, the CDR3 is TGCGCCAGCAGCTTGGTTGGAAGAAGTAATGAAAAACTGTTTTTT.

This clonotype has a handful of counts. The rearrangement joins TRBV3-1 to TRBJ2-5; tentatively, D is TRBD1 or TRBD2 (6 bases each). The ends were cut back, 4 bases at V and 3 bases at J, with 18 bases in the middle. The CDR3 sequence is 16 residues long. Germline assignment: CDR1 LGHDT and CDR2 YNNKEL (reference sequence). DNA for the CDR3: TGTGCCAGCAGCCTACGCCTGGGGGGCGCGGAAGAGACCCAGTACTTC. Its translation: CASSLRLGGAEETQYF.

This clonotype was observed a few times. J is TRBJ1-6 and V is TRBV11-3, with 10 bases that match TRBD1. Germline V gene data show CDR1 as SGHNT and CDR2 as YENEEA. The CDR3 contains 15 residues. With V trimmed by 4 bases and J by 9 bases, 6 bases remained unmatched. The CDR3 region is CASSSTGGARSPLHF. CDR3 coding DNA: TGTGCCAGCAGCTCGACAGGGGGCGCCCGTTCACCCCTCCACTTT.

This clonotype came up a few times. The chain couples TRBV29-1 to TRBJ2-1, with TRBD2 as a possible D gene (6 bases). Trimming cost V 2 bases and J 5 bases, with 10 bases left between them. Germline assignment: CDR1 SQVTM and CDR2 ANQGSEA. The CDR3 runs to 13 residues. In DNA form, the CDR3 reads TGCAGCGTTGAACGGGGGTTCCACAATGAGCAGTTCTTC. The encoded protein is CSVERGFHNEQFF.

This rearrangement joins TRBV28 to TRBJ2-2; D possibly matches TRBD1 or TRBD2 (6 bases each). In germline, CDR1 is MDHEN, CDR2 SYDVKM. The CDR3 contains 15 residues. V dropped 7 bases and J dropped 5 bases, with 17 bases sitting between them. CDR3 protein: CASISPQGGTGELFF. CDR3 nucleotides: TGTGCCAGCATTTCCCCCCAAGGGGGGACCGGGGAGCTGTTTTTT.

The table lists this clonotype with many counts. CDR3 sequence reads: CASSRGSNQPQHF. CDR3 nucleotide sequence: TGTGCCAGCAGCAGGGGGAGCAATCAGCCCCAGCATTTT. This rearrangement joins TRBV12-3 or TRBV12-4 to TRBJ1-5; 7 bases agree with TRBD1. The CDR3 runs 13 residues. Trimming at V came to 6 bases and at J to 1 base, leaving 0 bases not matched to a gene.

The chain combines TRBV7-2 with TRBJ1-2; D is unresolved. CDR1 is SGHTA and CDR2 is FQGNSA in the germline V gene. This CDR3 region has 12 residues. V shed 4 bases and J shed 8 bases, with 11 bases lying between them. CDR3 loop: CASSSVGQGYTF. CDR3 nucleotides: TGTGCCAGCAGCTCGGTAGGGCAGGGCTACACCTTC.

This clonotype was picked up a small number of times. CDR3 bases: TGTGCCAGCAGCTTAGAATTAGCGGGAGACGAGCAGTACGTC. Protein product: CASSLELAGDEQYV. The genes are TRBV7-9 and TRBJ2-7; TRBD2 matches at 9 bases. The CDR3 length is 14 residues. Looked up from germline, CDR1 is SEHNR and CDR2 is FQNEAQ (reference sequence). V was pared by 1 base and J by 5 bases, with 3 bases of the junction left unmatched.

This clonotype appeared a few times. The chain carries TRBV18 and TRBJ1-1; tentative D call: TRBD1 (6 bases). Trimming removed 2 bases at V and 4 bases at J, with 14 bases between. The CDR3 consists of 15 residues. The germline V gene has CDR1 KGHSH and CDR2 LQKENI. CDR3 nucleotides: TGTGCCAGCTCACCAAGCCCCAGAGGGGGCACTGAAGCTTTCTTT. Residues: CASSPSPRGGTEAFF.

The chain employs TRBV28 and TRBJ1-6; 9 positions agree with TRBD1. Per germline, CDR1 MDHEN and CDR2 SYDVKM. The CDR3 has 15 amino acids. Trimming removed 6 bases from V and 7 bases from J; junction bases left unmatched: 7. The CDR3: CASSLGDRVNSPLHF. CDR3 DNA sequence: TGTGCCAGCAGCTTAGGGGACAGGGTAAATTCACCCCTCCACTTT.

The sample holds many counts of this clonotype. J is TRBJ2-1 and V is TRBV20-1; D perhaps matches TRBD1 (5 bases). The CDR3 extends over 16 amino acids. Per germline, CDR1 DFQATT and CDR2 SNEGSKA (reference sequence). V was shortened by 1 base and J by 0 bases, with 13 bases between the two germline ends. CDR3 residues: CSARGPTRDSYNEQFF. The DNA for the CDR3 is TGCAGTGCTAGAGGTCCCACCAGGGACTCCTACAATGAGCAGTTCTTC.

The genes are TRBV18 and TRBJ2-5; TRBD2 aligns across 10 bases. Looked up from germline, CDR1 is KGHSH and CDR2 is LQKENI. V shed 3 bases, J shed 3 bases, and the junction held 4 bases outside the gene matches. This CDR3 is built from 15 residues. CDR3 amino acids: CASSPWTSGEETQYF. The DNA of the CDR3 is TGTGCCAGCTCACCTTGGACTAGCGGAGAAGAGACCCAGTACTTC.